Sequencing of this T cell receptor beta chain was carried out in a study of T cells in localized non-small cell lung cancer. CDR3 length equals 15 residues. TCRdb keeps only in-frame clones here, not all; method: immunoSEQ multiplex PCR. This table has 13,000 or so clones, around nine tenths appearing once. This clonotype originated in a man between 40 and 75 years old with stage III lung adenocarcinoma. The source material was peripheral blood mononuclear cells, sampled before any cancer treatment. V is TRBV12-2 and J is TRBJ2-1; the table's D gene call, TRBD2, was not cross checked with the DNA. TRBV12-2 is termed a pseudogene. The DNA for the CDR3 is TGTGCAAGTCGCTTAGGATGGCTAGCGGGTGACGAGCAGTTCTTC. Amino acid sequence: CASRLGWLAGDEQFF.